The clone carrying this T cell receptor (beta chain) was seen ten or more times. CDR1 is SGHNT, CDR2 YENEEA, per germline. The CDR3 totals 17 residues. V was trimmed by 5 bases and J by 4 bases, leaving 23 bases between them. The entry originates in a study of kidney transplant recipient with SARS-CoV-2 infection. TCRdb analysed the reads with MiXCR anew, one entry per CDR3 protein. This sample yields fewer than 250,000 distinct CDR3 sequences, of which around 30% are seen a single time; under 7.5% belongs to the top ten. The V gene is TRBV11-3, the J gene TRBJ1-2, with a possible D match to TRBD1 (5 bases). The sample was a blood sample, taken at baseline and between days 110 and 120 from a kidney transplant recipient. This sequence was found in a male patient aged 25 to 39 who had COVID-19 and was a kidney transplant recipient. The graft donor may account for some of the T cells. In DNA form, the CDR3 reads TGTGCCAGCAGCGGGTGGGACGATCTCGGAAAGACCTATGGCTACACCTTC. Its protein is CASSGWDDLGKTYGYTF.